These 28 T cell receptor beta chains share one sample of origin, sequenced in a study of OX40 agonist ivuxolimab in advanced cancers. TCRdb keeps only in-frame clones here, not all; method: immunoSEQ multiplex PCR. Among approximately 120,000 clones, roughly 90% were seen once, and the ten largest hold under 0.85%. Sequencing was performed on CD4+ or CD8+ T cells sorted from blood, taken in a trial of the OX40 agonist ivuxolimab. The receptors were sampled from an adult with an advanced solid tumor such as melanoma, head and neck, liver or kidney cancer.

A word on this clone: A read error may produce the germline difference seen at one junction end. V gene TRBV7-9 combines with J gene TRBJ2-7, with 7 bases that match TRBD2. CDR1 is SEHNR, CDR2 FQNEAQ, per germline (reference sequence). This CDR3 has 15 amino acids. This CDR3 reads CASSQDSSGDYEQYF. CDR3 sequence (DNA): TGCGCCAGCAGCCAAGATTCCAGCGGGGACTACGAGCAGTACTTC.

The chain has TRBV5-4 and TRBJ2-1; 11 nucleotides align to TRBD2. CDR1 and CDR2 from the germline V gene are SGHNT and YYREEE (reference sequence). V shed 5 bases, J shed 5 bases, and the junction held 6 bases outside the gene matches. The CDR3 spans 15 residues. The DNA of the CDR3 is TGTGCCAGCAGTGTTACTAGCGGGAGAAACAATGAGCAGTTCTTC. It translates to CASSVTSGRNNEQFF.

The chain uses TRBV28 and TRBJ2-5; 7 nucleotides agree with TRBD1. Germline CDR1 MDHEN, CDR2 SYDVKM. Trimming took 5 bases from V and 1 from J; bases not matched to a gene: 4. This CDR3 is built from 14 residues. CDR3 sequence: CASSPRDSQETQYF. DNA of the CDR3: TGTGCCAGCAGTCCCCGGGACAGCCAAGAGACCCAGTACTTC.

The chain combines TRBV10-3 with TRBJ2-1; the match to TRBD2 covers 10 bases. Germline V lookup: CDR1 ENHRY, CDR2 SYGVKD. V was pared by 6 bases and J by 5 bases, with 7 bases of the junction left unmatched. The CDR3 extends over 15 amino acids. In nucleotides, the CDR3 is TGTGCCATCAGCGAACGGACTAGCGGAAACAATGAGCAGTTCTTC. Protein sequence: CAISERTSGNNEQFF.

In its sample, this clone was seen once. The chain uses TRBV19 and TRBJ1-2; D uncertain. The CDR3 has 11 amino acids. Between the trimmed V and J ends, which lost 8 bases and 2 bases, there was a span of 6 bases. Looked up from germline, CDR1 is LNHDA and CDR2 is SQIVND (reference sequence). DNA for the CDR3: TGTGCCAGTTGGCTGAACTATGGCTACACCTTC. The encoded protein is CASWLNYGYTF.

The gene calls are TRBV28 and TRBJ2-6; D is unresolved. Germline V CDR1 and CDR2: MDHEN, SYDVKM. The CDR3 is 14 amino acids. Trimming pared 6 bases from V and 0 bases from J, leaving 6 bases between. The CDR3 here is CASSRSSGANVLTF. In nucleotides, the CDR3 is TGTGCCAGCAGCCGGAGCTCTGGGGCCAACGTCCTGACTTTC.

The gene calls are TRBV5-4 and TRBJ2-3; 12 nucleotides match TRBD1. This CDR3 is 16 amino acids long. Unmatched junction bases numbered 6, after V lost 4 bases and J lost 3 bases. Germline V lookup: CDR1 SGHNT, CDR2 YYREEE (reference sequence). In DNA, the CDR3 is TGTGCCAGCAGCCTAGGGACAGGGGGCAGGACAGATACGCAGTATTTT. Protein product: CASSLGTGGRTDTQYF.

The chain is built from TRBV28 and TRBJ1-1; TRBD1 matches at 9 bases. The CDR3 contains 10 residues. The V segment lost 7 bases and the J segment 12 bases; nucleotides outside the gene matches: 3. Germline CDR1 and CDR2: MDHEN and SYDVKM. The CDR3 is CASIGTGTFF. The CDR3 nucleotides are TGTGCCAGCATAGGGACAGGGACTTTCTTT.

In this sample, this clone turned up once. The chain combines TRBV19 with TRBJ1-1; 8 nucleotides line up with TRBD1. The CDR3 totals 14 residues. V lost 4 bases and J lost 1; bases outside the gene matches: 2. Looked up from germline, CDR1 is LNHDA and CDR2 is SQIVND (reference sequence). CDR3 DNA sequence: TGTGCCAGTAGTAGACAGGGGACGAACACTGAAGCTTTCTTT. This gives the protein CASSRQGTNTEAFF.

The chain uses TRBV5-1 and TRBJ2-7; no firm D call. The germline CDR1 and CDR2 sequences are SGHRS and YFSETQ. V lost 3 bases and J lost 7, with 17 bases in between. This CDR3 contains 14 residues. The CDR3 loop reads CASSSFPGVPEQYF. CDR3 in DNA: TGCGCCAGCAGCTCTTTTCCCGGAGTCCCAGAGCAGTACTTC. Filled out from reference TRBV5-1 and TRBJ2-7, the complete variable domain reads KAGVTQTPRYLIKTRGQQVTLSCSPISGHRSVSWYQQTPGQGLQFLFEYFSETQRNKGNFPGRFSGRQFSNSRSEMNVSTLELGDSALYLCASSSFPGVPEQYFGPGTRLTVT.

This sequence joins TRBV13 and TRBJ1-2; TRBD1 matches 7 bases. Trimming at V came to 0 bases and at J to 13 bases, leaving 8 bases not matched to a gene. The germline V gene has CDR1 PRHDT and CDR2 FYEKMQ (reference sequence). The length of the CDR3 is 13 residues. This CDR3 is CASSLGGTDLSTF. CDR3 nucleotides: TGTGCCAGCAGCTTAGGCGGGACAGATTTATCCACCTTC.

This rearrangement joins TRBV19 to TRBJ2-2; TRBD1 is a possible D gene (5 bases). V was pared by 8 bases and J by 1 base, with 8 bases between. This CDR3 comprises 13 residues. CDR1 is LNHDA, CDR2 SQIVND, per germline (reference sequence). CDR3 coding DNA: TGTGCCAGTGAAGACAGGAACACCGGGGAGCTGTTTTTT. Protein sequence: CASEDRNTGELFF.

The V gene is TRBV2, the J gene TRBJ1-4; a weak D match, TRBD1 (5 bases). Looked up from germline, CDR1 is SNHLY and CDR2 is FYNNEI. The CDR3 runs 16 residues. Between the trimmed V and J ends, which lost 4 bases and 4 bases, there was a span of 16 bases. Written as DNA, the CDR3 is TGTGCCAGCAGTGGTGACGGAAGGGGTTATAATGAAAAACTGTTTTTT. It is translated as CASSGDGRGYNEKLFF.

The chain recombines TRBV2 with TRBJ2-3; the D is unclear. In germline, CDR1 is SNHLY, CDR2 FYNNEI. The CDR3 runs 14 residues. Trimming removed 6 bases from V and 6 bases from J, with 16 bases in between. Here the CDR3 reads CASRMTDAMDTQYF. The CDR3 DNA is TGTGCCAGCAGGATGACTGATGCCATGGATACGCAGTATTTT. The whole variable domain, filled in from reference TRBV2 and TRBJ2-3, reads EPEVTQTPSHQVTQMGQEVILRCVPISNHLYFYWYRQILGQKVEFLVSFYNNEISEKSEIFDDQFSVERPDGSNFTLKIRSTKLEDSAMYFCASRMTDAMDTQYFGPGTRLTVL.

The chain recombines TRBV6-6 with TRBJ2-3; TRBD2 matches 8 bases. The CDR3 totals 14 residues. V shed 4 bases, J shed 6 bases, and the junction held 6 bases outside the gene matches. CDR1 MNHNY and CDR2 SVGAGI come from the germline V gene (reference sequence). The CDR3 reads CASSSRGLGDTQYF. DNA for the CDR3: TGTGCCAGCAGTTCTCGGGGACTAGGGGATACGCAGTATTTT.

Turning to this clone: The sample holds other DNA sequences that translate to the same CDR3. This rearrangement joins TRBV19 to TRBJ2-7; TRBD2 agrees at 11 bases. V gave up 5 bases and J gave up 4 bases; unmatched junction bases: 7. CDR3 length: 15 residues. Per the germline V gene, CDR1 is LNHDA and CDR2 is SQIVND (reference sequence). The CDR3 is CASSPGLAGSYEQYF. The CDR3 DNA reads TGTGCCAGTAGTCCAGGACTAGCGGGCTCTTACGAGCAGTACTTC.

V usage is TRBV19 and J usage is TRBJ2-5; a possible D gene is TRBD1 (7 bases). With 6 bases removed from V and 0 bases from J, the gap between germline ends came to 17 bases. CDR1 is LNHDA, CDR2 SQIVND, per germline (reference sequence). This CDR3 contains 16 residues. The CDR3 DNA reads as TGTGCCAGTAGCATCGGCGGGACAGCGTACCAAGAGACCCAGTACTTC. Protein sequence: CASSIGGTAYQETQYF.

This clone has a single count. The rearrangement links TRBV28 to TRBJ2-7; 7 positions match TRBD2. Germline lookup yields CDR1 MDHEN and CDR2 SYDVKM. CDR3 length equals 16 residues. V was clipped by 4 bases and J by 0 bases; unmatched bases: 9. The CDR3 nucleotides read TGTGCCAGCAGTTCGCTTCCCGGGACTATCTCCTACGAGCAGTACTTC. It is translated as CASSSLPGTISYEQYF.

The chain couples TRBV12-5 to TRBJ2-1; 8 bases are a match to TRBD2. CDR1 LGHNT and CDR2 FRNRAP come from the germline V gene. The CDR3 loop spans 13 amino acids. Trimming at V came to 6 bases and at J to 8 bases, leaving 6 bases not matched to a gene. The chain's CDR3 is CASGNRLAHEQFF. CDR3 nucleotides: TGTGCTAGTGGCAACCGACTAGCGCATGAGCAGTTCTTC.

This chain links TRBV11-3 with TRBJ2-5; 11 nucleotides match TRBD2. The CDR3 sequence is 16 residues long. Germline V gene lookup returns CDR1 SGHNT and CDR2 YENEEA. With 5 bases clipped from V and 4 bases from J, the junction kept 9 bases outside the gene matches. The CDR3 DNA reads as TGTGCCAGCAGCAACCCTAGCGGGGGGCGCAGAGAGACCCAGTACTTC. Residues: CASSNPSGGRRETQYF.

The chain recombines TRBV7-3 with TRBJ2-3; 8 nucleotides line up with TRBD1. Germline trimming cut 0 bases from V and 0 bases from J; bases unmatched to any gene: 8. Germline V lookup: CDR1 SGHTA, CDR2 FQGTGA. The CDR3 runs 18 residues. Written as DNA, the CDR3 is TGTGCCAGCAGCTTAACTGGACAGGGAACCACTAGCACAGATACGCAGTATTTT. This codes for CASSLTGQGTTSTDTQYF.

The rearrangement uses TRBV9 and TRBJ2-1, with TRBD2 matching over 10 bases. Germline trimming cut 0 bases from V and 0 bases from J; bases unmatched to any gene: 3. The germline V gene has CDR1 SGDLS and CDR2 YYNGEE. There are 17 residues in the CDR3. The CDR3 region is CASSVGSSGSSYNEQFF. CDR3 nucleotides: TGTGCCAGCAGCGTAGGGTCTAGCGGGAGCTCCTACAATGAGCAGTTCTTC.

The chain links TRBV9 to TRBJ1-5; 8 nucleotides line up with TRBD1. The CDR3 contains 15 residues. Per the germline V gene, CDR1 is SGDLS and CDR2 is YYNGEE. J lost 6 bases, V lost 4 bases, and 9 bases had no gene match. CDR3 nucleotides: TGTGCCAGCAGCTCCGGACAGGGCCAGGGTCAGCCCCAGCATTTT. This codes for CASSSGQGQGQPQHF.

This chain links TRBV19 with TRBJ1-5; the D is unclear. The CDR3 loop spans 13 amino acids. The germline CDR1 and CDR2 sequences are LNHDA and SQIVND (reference sequence). Trimming cost V 4 bases and J 4 bases, with 8 bases left between them. The CDR3 bases are TGTGCCAGTAGTAGGGCAGAGAATCAGCCCCAGCATTTT. This sequence encodes CASSRAENQPQHF. Variable domain in full (rest from reference TRBV19 and TRBJ1-5): DGGITQSPKYLFRKEGQNVTLSCEQNLNHDAMYWYRQDPGQGLRLIYYSQIVNDFQKGDIAEGYSVSREKKESFPLTVTSAQKNPTAFYLCASSRAENQPQHFGDGTRLSIL.

The chain recombines TRBV7-8 with TRBJ2-2; 9 positions agree with TRBD2. The germline V gene has CDR1 SGHVS and CDR2 FQNEAQ. This CDR3 is built from 18 residues. The V segment lost 4 bases and the J segment 7 bases; nucleotides outside the gene matches: 16. The CDR3 loop is CASSWRWLAGPRSGELFF. CDR3 nucleotides: TGTGCCAGCAGCTGGCGGTGGCTAGCGGGACCGCGGAGCGGGGAGCTGTTTTTT.

CDR3 DNA sequence: TGTGCCAGCAGTGAAGGGAGTGGGGACGGAAAAGAGACCCAGTACTTC. This sequence encodes CASSEGSGDGKETQYF. The rearrangement joins TRBV6-1 to TRBJ2-5; D is tentatively TRBD1 or TRBD2 (5 bases each). CDR1 is MNHNS and CDR2 is SASEGT in the germline V gene. The CDR3 is 16 amino acids. Trimming took 1 base from V and 3 from J, leaving 15 bases between them.

V and J are TRBV10-3 and TRBJ2-6, with D possibly TRBD2 on 5 matching bases. Trimming left V 0 bases short and J 3 bases short, with 6 bases between. The CDR3 is 15 residues long. Germline CDR1 is ENHRY and CDR2 is SYGVKD. The chain's CDR3 is CAISESGVGANVLTF. DNA of the CDR3: TGTGCCATCAGTGAGTCCGGGGTTGGGGCCAACGTCCTGACTTTC.

The rearrangement uses TRBV7-6 and TRBJ2-1; 7 bases map to TRBD2. This CDR3 region has 14 residues. The V gene's germline CDR1 is SGHVS and CDR2 FNYEAQ. With V trimmed by 5 bases and J by 8 bases, 9 bases remained unmatched. The CDR3 loop reads CASSTWTSSDEQFF. The CDR3, as DNA: TGTGCCAGCAGCACATGGACTAGTTCGGATGAGCAGTTCTTC.